A selection of T cell receptor beta chains follows, all from one sample in a study of T cells in Graves' hyperthyroidism and ophthalmopathy. One entry per CDR3 protein, called by TCRdb with MiXCR from the multiplex PCR reads. The sample has under 650,000 distinct CDR3 sequences, around 16% seen once. Sequenced sample: blood. The receptor set was obtained from a woman younger than 45 with Graves' hyperthyroidism. CDR3s include the opening cysteine and the closing phenylalanine or tryptophan. D genes are given only for firm matches. Clone sizes are given selectively: once, few, many, or a class where the clone is expanded.

CDR3aa	CDR3nt	len	abundance	d_gene	v_gene	j_gene
CSARASGSIEQFF	TGCAGTGCTAGGGCCAGCGGGAGTATTGAGCAGTTCTTC	13	NA	TRBD2	TRBV20-1	TRBJ2-1
CASSPRTGVVGYTF	TGTGCCAGCAGCCCACGGACAGGGGTTGTTGGCTACACCTTC	14	NA	TRBD1	TRBV25-1	TRBJ1-2
CASSLTAPSTGELFF	TGTGCCAGCAGCTTAACGGCTCCCTCAACCGGGGAGCTGTTTTTT	15	NA	NA	TRBV7-3	TRBJ2-2
CASGSQGLSYEQYF	TGTGCCAGCGGCTCACAGGGTTTATCCTACGAGCAGTACTTC	14	few	NA	TRBV9	TRBJ2-7
CASKTGGSGNTIYF	TGTGCCAGCAAAACCGGGGGGTCCGGAAACACCATATATTTT	14	few	NA	TRBV6-1	TRBJ1-3
CASSPRRGAGGLLNTEAFF	TGTGCCAGCAGCCCAAGACGAGGAGCAGGGGGCCTTTTGAACACTGAAGCTTTCTTT	19	many	TRBD1	TRBV11-2	TRBJ1-1
CASSLGPGALISYEQYF	TGTGCCAGCAGCTTAGGGCCGGGTGCCCTTATCTCCTACGAGCAGTACTTC	17	once	NA	TRBV11-3	TRBJ2-7
CASSLDGGVRNEQFF	TGTGCCAGCAGCTTAGACGGCGGGGTGAGGAATGAGCAGTTCTTC	15	NA	NA	TRBV7-2	TRBJ2-1
CASRKRTEAFF	TGTGCCAGCAGAAAAAGGACAGAAGCTTTCTTT	11	NA	NA	TRBV6-2/TRBV6-3	TRBJ1-1
CASRGTGGVYEQYF	TGTGCCAGCAGGGGGACAGGGGGGGTCTACGAGCAGTACTTC	14	many	TRBD1	TRBV6-1	TRBJ2-7
CSARDVWGGVFEQYF	TGCAGTGCTAGAGATGTATGGGGGGGAGTCTTTGAGCAGTACTTC	15	many	TRBD2	TRBV20-1	TRBJ2-7
CASRSLGYATEAFF	TGTGCCAGCAGAAGCTTAGGTTACGCCACTGAAGCTTTCTTT	14	many	NA	TRBV28	TRBJ1-1
CASSGFGTEAFF	TGTGCCAGCAGCGGCTTCGGGACGGAAGCTTTCTTT	12	few	NA	TRBV7-2	TRBJ1-1
CATSDSRGPTLGQFF	TGTGCCACCAGTGATTCGAGGGGTCCCACATTAGGGCAGTTCTTC	15	many	NA	TRBV24-1	TRBJ2-1
CASSWAGSTYNEQFF	TGTGCCAGCAGTTGGGCGGGATCGACCTACAATGAGCAGTTCTTC	15	many	NA	TRBV28	TRBJ2-1
CASSYGEKQPQHF	TGTGCCAGCAGTTATGGTGAGAAACAGCCCCAGCATTTT	13	NA	NA	TRBV6-1	TRBJ1-5
CASSLGSLRDTDTQYF	TGTGCCAGCAGCTTGGGGTCCTTGCGGGACACAGATACGCAGTATTTT	16	many	NA	TRBV11-2	TRBJ2-3
CASSVAGRGAIYGYTF	TGTGCCAGCAGCGTAGCTGGGCGGGGGGCGATCTATGGCTACACCTTC	16	few	NA	TRBV9	TRBJ1-2
CATTGLAGDIGDTQYF	TGTGCCACCACGGGACTAGCGGGAGACATTGGAGATACGCAGTATTTT	16	many	TRBD2	TRBV10-3	TRBJ2-3
CASSFFGDSFSYEQYF	TGTGCCAGCAGTTTTTTCGGAGACTCTTTCTCCTACGAGCAGTACTTC	16	many	NA	TRBV28	TRBJ2-7
CATSDLTADIQYF	TGTGCCACCAGTGATTTGACCGCCGACATTCAGTACTTC	13	many	NA	TRBV24-1	TRBJ2-4
CASSEDEVSTYEQYF	TGTGCCAGCAGTGAGGATGAAGTATCTACCTACGAGCAGTACTTC	15	many	NA	TRBV2	TRBJ2-7
CASSEVIGGRANYGYTF	TGTGCCAGCAGTGAAGTCATAGGGGGAAGAGCTAACTATGGCTACACCTTC	17	NA	NA	TRBV2	TRBJ1-2
CAWSVTSKNTGELFF	TGTGCCTGGAGTGTTACTAGCAAGAACACCGGGGAGCTGTTTTTT	15	many	NA	TRBV30	TRBJ2-2
CASSELRSVSYEQYF	TGTGCCAGCAGTGAACTGAGGAGCGTCTCCTACGAGCAGTACTTC	15	many	NA	TRBV2	TRBJ2-7
CASSRKNNSPLHF	TGTGCCAGCTCAAGGAAAAATAATTCACCCCTCCACTTT	13	few	NA	TRBV5-5	TRBJ1-6
CASNLDRGLYEQYF	TGTGCCAGCAATCTCGACAGGGGGCTTTACGAGCAGTACTTC	14	many	TRBD1	TRBV2	TRBJ2-7
CASSQGVGTQYF	TGTGCCAGCAGCCAGGGGGTGGGTACGCAGTATTTT	12	many	TRBD1	TRBV28	TRBJ2-3
CASSFREKWGTDTQYF	TGTGCCAGCAGCTTCCGGGAAAAGTGGGGCACAGATACGCAGTATTTT	16	few	NA	TRBV5-4	TRBJ2-3
CASSLSSRADTQYF	TGTGCCAGCAGTTTGTCTAGCAGAGCGGATACGCAGTATTTT	14	many	NA	TRBV12-3/TRBV12-4	TRBJ2-3
CASSQVRVTSTEAFF	TGTGCCAGCAGCCAAGTTCGGGTAACCAGCACTGAAGCTTTCTTT	15	NA	NA	TRBV4-2	TRBJ1-1
CASSRVASYNEQFF	TGTGCCAGCAGCCGCGTAGCTTCCTACAATGAGCAGTTCTTC	14	NA	NA	TRBV7-8	TRBJ2-1
CASSLWEGRGEQFF	TGTGCCAGCAGCTTGTGGGAGGGCCGTGGTGAGCAGTTCTTC	14	many	TRBD2	TRBV11-2	TRBJ2-1
CASGSGRGYEQYF	TGTGCCAGCGGTTCCGGGCGGGGTTACGAGCAGTACTTC	13	NA	NA	TRBV27	TRBJ2-7
CASSWGLGEQHF	TGTGCCAGCAGTTGGGGCTTGGGCGAGCAGCACTTC	12	NA	NA	TRBV6-1	TRBJ2-7
CASSLDRQPQHF	TGTGCCAGCAGCTTAGACCGTCAGCCCCAGCATTTT	12	many	NA	TRBV7-2	TRBJ1-5
CASSFGLEDRVYEQYF	TGTGCCAGCAGTTTCGGTCTGGAGGACAGAGTCTACGAGCAGTACTTC	16	NA	NA	TRBV28	TRBJ2-7
CSARAVDSTDWYEQYF	TGCAGTGCTAGAGCTGTGGACTCCACGGATTGGTACGAGCAGTACTTC	16	many	NA	TRBV20-1	TRBJ2-7
CASSYILRQLKETQYF	TGTGCCAGCAGTTACATACTTCGACAGCTGAAAGAGACCCAGTACTTC	16	many	NA	TRBV6-2/TRBV6-3	TRBJ2-5
CASGKREVNEQFF	TGTGCCAGCGGTAAGCGGGAGGTCAATGAGCAGTTCTTC	13	NA	TRBD2	TRBV6-2/TRBV6-3	TRBJ2-1
CASRPPGGGELFF	TGTGCCAGCAGACCACCGGGGGGCGGGGAGCTGTTTTTT	13	NA	TRBD2	TRBV6-2/TRBV6-3	TRBJ2-2
CASSLLTAGRQEIRTGANVLTF	TGTGCCAGCAGCTTACTAACCGCCGGGCGACAGGAGATACGAACAGGGGCCAACGTCCTGACTTTC	22	few	NA	TRBV7-2	TRBJ2-6
CASSELGAYEQFF	TGTGCCAGCAGTGAATTGGGGGCATATGAGCAGTTCTTC	13	NA	NA	TRBV6-1	TRBJ2-1
CASSLGQFTSYEQYF	TGTGCCAGCAGCTTAGGACAGTTCACCAGCTACGAGCAGTACTTC	15	many	NA	TRBV11-2	TRBJ2-7
CASSPQTGTQETQYF	TGTGCCAGCAGCCCACAGACAGGGACCCAAGAGACCCAGTACTTC	15	many	TRBD1	TRBV7-9	TRBJ2-5
CASSATSSYNSPLHF	TGTGCCAGCAGCGCGACAAGCTCCTATAATTCACCCCTCCACTTT	15	few	NA	TRBV9	TRBJ1-6
CASSLNPARQGDYEQYF	TGTGCCAGCAGTTTAAACCCGGCGAGACAGGGAGACTACGAGCAGTACTTC	17	many	TRBD1	TRBV28	TRBJ2-7
CASSPAVAGDQETQYF	TGTGCCAGCAGCCCCGCAGTTGCCGGGGACCAAGAGACCCAGTACTTC	16	few	NA	TRBV7-9	TRBJ2-5
CASIQTSDSYEQYF	TGTGCCAGCATCCAGACTAGCGACTCCTACGAGCAGTACTTC	14	NA	TRBD2	TRBV7-9	TRBJ2-7
CSAGPAGGPRGGETQYF	TGCAGTGCTGGCCCAGCGGGAGGGCCGAGAGGAGGGGAGACCCAGTACTTC	17	NA	TRBD2	TRBV20-1	TRBJ2-5
CASSVERGLETQYF	TGTGCCAGCAGCGTAGAAAGGGGACTAGAGACCCAGTACTTC	14	NA	NA	TRBV9	TRBJ2-5
CASSLQGAAYNEQFF	TGTGCCAGCAGCTTACAGGGGGCCGCCTACAATGAGCAGTTCTTC	15	few	TRBD1	TRBV7-8	TRBJ2-1
CASGSGTSGNEQFF	TGTGCTAGTGGTTCCGGGACTAGCGGCAATGAGCAGTTCTTC	14	many	TRBD2	TRBV12-5	TRBJ2-1
CASGLVLGTGPYNEQFF	TGTGCTAGTGGTTTGGTACTGGGGACAGGGCCATACAATGAGCAGTTCTTC	17	NA	TRBD1	TRBV12-5	TRBJ2-1
CASSYARGAGKTQYF	TGTGCCAGCAGTTACGCGCGAGGGGCGGGGAAGACCCAGTACTTC	15	many	NA	TRBV6-5	TRBJ2-5